This TCR beta chain was documented in a study of T cells in Graves' hyperthyroidism and ophthalmopathy. On the study more broadly: At initial diagnosis, before any treatment had begun, peripheral blood was obtained. Whole-study findings and limits: Blood held most thyroid clonotypes expanded above 0.001 frequency.

The CDR3 runs 13 residues. Trimming took off 2 bases at V and 1 base at J, with 8 bases between the two ends. Germline values: CDR1 DFQATT, CDR2 SNEGSKA (reference sequence). Patients were aged 18 to 65, had disease duration under 2 months, and had newly diagnosed hyperthyroidism. Template material for amplifying TCR beta CDR3 regions consisted of RNA transcripts. The HTBI primer set drove a first-round RT-PCR of the TCR CDR3. From the multiplex PCR reads, TCRdb called clonotypes with MiXCR, one entry per CDR3 protein. The data contain roughly 570,000 distinct CDR3 sequences, approximately 15% of them singletons. Many counts were recorded for this clonotype. Its antigen remains unidentified.

Input material: blood. The receptor comes from a woman in her 30s with Graves' hyperthyroidism. This sequence joins TRBV20-1 and TRBJ1-1; unclear D gene. The CDR3, as DNA: TGCAGTGCTAGATTCGGAACGAACACTGAAGCTTTCTTT. As protein: CSARFGTNTEAFF.